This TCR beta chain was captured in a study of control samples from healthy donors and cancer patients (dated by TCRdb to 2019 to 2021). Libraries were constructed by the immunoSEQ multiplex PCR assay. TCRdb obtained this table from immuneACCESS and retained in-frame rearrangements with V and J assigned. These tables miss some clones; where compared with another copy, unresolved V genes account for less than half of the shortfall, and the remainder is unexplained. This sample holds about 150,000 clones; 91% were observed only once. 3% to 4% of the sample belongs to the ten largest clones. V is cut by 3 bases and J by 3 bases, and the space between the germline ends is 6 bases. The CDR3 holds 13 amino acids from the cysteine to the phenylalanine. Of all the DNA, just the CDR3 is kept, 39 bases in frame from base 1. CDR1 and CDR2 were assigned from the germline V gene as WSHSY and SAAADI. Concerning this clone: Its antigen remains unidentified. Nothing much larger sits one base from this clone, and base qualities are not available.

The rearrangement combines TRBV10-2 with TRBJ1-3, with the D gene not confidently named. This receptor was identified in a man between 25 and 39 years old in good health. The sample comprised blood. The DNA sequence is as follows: TGCGCCAGCAGTGAACGGGTTGGAAACACCATATATTTT. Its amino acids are CASSERVGNTIYF.